These 9 T cell receptor beta chains originate from one sample sequenced in a study of cytotoxic CD8 clonotypes in ibrutinib-treated CLL. Produced via immunoSEQ multiplex PCR; TCRdb's table is partial and in-frame only. The table shows some 130,000 clones, with roughly 88% occurring only once. Material: PBMCs, obtained after 24 months of ibrutinib treatment. These receptors were collected from a human donor with chronic lymphocytic leukemia.

The chain carries TRBV27 and TRBJ2-7, with unresolved D. Germline V gene lookup returns CDR1 MNHEY and CDR2 SMNVEV (reference sequence). This CDR3 comprises 12 residues. V shed 7 bases and J shed 2 bases, with 9 bases lying between them. The CDR3 sequence is CASTFIPYEQYF. CDR3 DNA sequence: TGTGCCAGCACCTTTATCCCCTACGAGCAGTACTTC.

CDR3 sequence reads: CASSSISKFLAGHTDTQYF. CDR3 bases: TGTGCCAGCAGCTCCATCTCGAAGTTCCTAGCGGGTCACACAGATACGCAGTATTTT. This chain links TRBV7-2 with TRBJ2-3; 8 nucleotides agree with TRBD2. The CDR3 is 19 residues long. V lost 4 bases and J lost 2; bases outside the gene matches: 17. Germline-derived CDR1 and CDR2 are SGHTA and FQGNSA.

The chain links TRBV7-2 to TRBJ1-2; 8 bases are shared with TRBD1. CDR1 SGHTA and CDR2 FQGNSA come from the germline V gene. The CDR3 has 13 residues. After removal of 3 bases from V and 8 bases from J, the junction contained 5 bases not matched to a gene. The CDR3 DNA sequence: TGTGCCAGCAGCTTTCGCAGGGGGCAGGGCTACACCTTC. The encoded protein is CASSFRRGQGYTF.

J is TRBJ2-3 and V is TRBV13; TRBD2 aligns across 11 bases. CDR1 is PRHDT, CDR2 FYEKMQ, per germline (reference sequence). The CDR3 sequence is 15 residues long. The V segment lost 6 bases and the J segment 4 bases; nucleotides outside the gene matches: 6. For the CDR3, the DNA is TGTGCCAGCAGGATACTAGCGGGAGACCCAGATACGCAGTATTTT. Translating it yields CASRILAGDPDTQYF.

The chain joins TRBV19 to TRBJ2-1, with D hard to call. Germline assignment: CDR1 LNHDA and CDR2 SQIVND (reference sequence). The CDR3 consists of 14 residues. V was clipped by 4 bases and J by 4 bases, with 11 bases between them. The CDR3 sequence is CASSTPYRYNEQFF. CDR3 nucleotide sequence: TGTGCCAGTAGTACCCCGTACAGATACAATGAGCAGTTCTTC.

This chain links TRBV4-3 with TRBJ2-7, with D perhaps matching TRBD1 or TRBD2 (5 bases each). This CDR3 region has 14 residues. Germline CDR1 and CDR2: LGHNA and YSLEER. V lost 3 bases, J lost 6 bases, and 15 bases lay in between. CDR3 in DNA: TGCGCCAGCAGCCACCAAACAGAGGGGTTCGAGCAGTACTTC. It is translated as CASSHQTEGFEQYF.

The chain uses TRBV7-3 and TRBJ1-3; D not resolved. There are 15 residues in the CDR3. Germline CDR1 reads SGHTA; CDR2 reads FQGTGA. Trimming pared 4 bases from V and 3 bases from J, leaving 13 bases between. The CDR3 region is CASSSWGGYGNTIYF. In nucleotides, the CDR3 is TGTGCCAGCAGCTCCTGGGGAGGGTATGGAAACACCATATATTTT.

Many counts were recorded for this clone. This same CDR3 is encoded by further DNA sequences in the sample. The chain joins TRBV7-3 to TRBJ2-7; 9 bases agree with TRBD2. Germline CDR1 is SGHTA and CDR2 is FQGTGA. This CDR3 is built from 14 residues. V trimming: 2 bases; J trimming: 4 bases; junction bases outside the gene matches: 3. Written as DNA, the CDR3 is TGTGCCAGCAGCTTAGTTAGCGGGAGTTACGAGCAGTACTTC. Protein product: CASSLVSGSYEQYF.

The rearrangement links TRBV2 to TRBJ1-5; TRBD1 aligns across 8 bases. Germline values: CDR1 SNHLY, CDR2 FYNNEI. The CDR3 totals 15 residues. J gave up 4 bases and V 3 bases, and 5 bases lay outside the gene matches. The CDR3 DNA sequence: TGTGCCAGCAGTGATTCAGGGGGCTTGAATCAGCCCCAGCATTTT. It specifies CASSDSGGLNQPQHF.